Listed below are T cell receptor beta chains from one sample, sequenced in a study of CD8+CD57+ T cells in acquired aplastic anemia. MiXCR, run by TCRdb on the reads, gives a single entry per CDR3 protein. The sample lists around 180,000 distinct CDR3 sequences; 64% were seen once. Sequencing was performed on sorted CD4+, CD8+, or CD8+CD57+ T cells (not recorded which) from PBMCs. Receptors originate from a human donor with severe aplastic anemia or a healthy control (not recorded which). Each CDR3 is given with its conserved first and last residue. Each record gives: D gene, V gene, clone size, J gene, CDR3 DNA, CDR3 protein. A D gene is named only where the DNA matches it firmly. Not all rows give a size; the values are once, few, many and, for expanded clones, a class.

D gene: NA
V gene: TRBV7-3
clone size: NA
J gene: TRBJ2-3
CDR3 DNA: TGTGCCAGCAGCCTCCGGGACAATCACCGCCGGGGGTATTCTAGCACAGATACGCAGTATTTT
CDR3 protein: CASSLRDNHRRGYSSTDTQYF

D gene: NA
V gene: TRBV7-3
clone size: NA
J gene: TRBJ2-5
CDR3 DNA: TGTGCCAGCAGCTTAGTAGTGCGCCGGACCGAGACCCAGTACTTC
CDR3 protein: CASSLVVRRTETQYF

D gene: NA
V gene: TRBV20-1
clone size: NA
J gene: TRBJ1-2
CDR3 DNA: TGCAGTGCCGGGGATAACTATGGCTACACCTTC
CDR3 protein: CSAGDNYGYTF

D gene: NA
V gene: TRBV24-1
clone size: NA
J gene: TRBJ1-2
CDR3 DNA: TGTGCCACCAACGGAGGGGTTGCTGCTGGCTACACCTTC
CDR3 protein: CATNGGVAAGYTF

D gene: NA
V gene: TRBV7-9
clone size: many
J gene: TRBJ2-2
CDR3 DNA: TGTGCCAGCAGCAGGGCCATGAACACCGGGGAGCTGTTTTTT
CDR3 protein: CASSRAMNTGELFF

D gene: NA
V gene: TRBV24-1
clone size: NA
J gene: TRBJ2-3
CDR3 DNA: TGTGCCACCAGTGATCCGTTCGCTAGCACAGATACGCAGTATTTT
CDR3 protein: CATSDPFASTDTQYF

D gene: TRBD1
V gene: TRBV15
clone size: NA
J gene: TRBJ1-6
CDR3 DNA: TGTGCCACCAGCAGCCAAACAGGGGCGGAGAATTCACCCCTCCACTTT
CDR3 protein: CATSSQTGAENSPLHF

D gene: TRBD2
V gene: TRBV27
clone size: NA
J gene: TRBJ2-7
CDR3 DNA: TGTGCCAGCAGTGTACTAGCGGGACCCGCCTACGAGCAGTACTTT
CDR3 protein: CASSVLAGPAYEQYF

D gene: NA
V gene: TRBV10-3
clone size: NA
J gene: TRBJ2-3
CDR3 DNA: TGTGCCATCAGGGTAGGGCCCACCACAGATACGCAGTATTTT
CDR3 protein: CAIRVGPTTDTQYF

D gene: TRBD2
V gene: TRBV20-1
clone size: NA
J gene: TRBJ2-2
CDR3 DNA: TGCAGTGCTAGAGGACTAGCGGGCTACGGGGAGCTGTTTTTT
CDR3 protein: CSARGLAGYGELFF

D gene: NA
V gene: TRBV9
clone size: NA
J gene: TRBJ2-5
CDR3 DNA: TGTGCCAGCAGCGTAAGCAGCCAAGAGACCCAGTACTTC
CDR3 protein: CASSVSSQETQYF

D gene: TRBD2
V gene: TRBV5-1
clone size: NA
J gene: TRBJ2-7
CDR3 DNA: TGCGCCAGCAGCGATCGAGGTAGCGGGGTCTACGAGCAGTACTTC
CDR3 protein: CASSDRGSGVYEQYF

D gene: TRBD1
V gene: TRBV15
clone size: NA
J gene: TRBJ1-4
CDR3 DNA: TGTGCCACCAGCCGTGCCGGGACAGACGAAAAACTGTTTTTT
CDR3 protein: CATSRAGTDEKLFF

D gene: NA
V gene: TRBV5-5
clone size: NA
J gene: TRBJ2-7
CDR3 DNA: TGTGCCAGCAGGGGAGGTAACAGGGATTACGAGCAGTACTTC
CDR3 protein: CASRGGNRDYEQYF

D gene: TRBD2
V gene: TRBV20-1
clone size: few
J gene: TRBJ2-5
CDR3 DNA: TGCAGTGCTAGAGAACGGTGGCCAGCGGGGGAGACCCAGTACTTC
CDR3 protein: CSARERWPAGETQYF

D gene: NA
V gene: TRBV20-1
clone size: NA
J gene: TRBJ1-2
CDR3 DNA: TGCAGTGCTAGAGTACAACCGACTAACTATGGCTACACCTTC
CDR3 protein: CSARVQPTNYGYTF

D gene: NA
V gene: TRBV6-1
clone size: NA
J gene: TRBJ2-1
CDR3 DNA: TGTGCCAGCAGTGAACAAGAAGGGCCCCACAATGAGCAGTTCTTC
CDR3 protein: CASSEQEGPHNEQFF

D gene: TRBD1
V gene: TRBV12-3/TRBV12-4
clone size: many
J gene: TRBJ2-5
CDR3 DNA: TGTGCCAGCAGTTTAGGCGGGACAGGTGCTGGGGAGACCCAGTACTTC
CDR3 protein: CASSLGGTGAGETQYF

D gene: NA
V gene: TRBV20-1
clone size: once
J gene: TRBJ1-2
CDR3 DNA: TGCCGTGCTGGGGGCACAGCCTATGGCTACACCTTC
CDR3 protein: CRAGGTAYGYTF

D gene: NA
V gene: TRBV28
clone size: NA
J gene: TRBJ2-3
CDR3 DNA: TGTGCCAGCAGTTTTATAAGACAGCCGAGCACAGATACGCAGTATTTT
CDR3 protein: CASSFIRQPSTDTQYF

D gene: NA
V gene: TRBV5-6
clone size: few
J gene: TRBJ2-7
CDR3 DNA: TGTGCCAGCAAGGGGGGGTACGAGCAGTACTTC
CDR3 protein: CASKGGYEQYF

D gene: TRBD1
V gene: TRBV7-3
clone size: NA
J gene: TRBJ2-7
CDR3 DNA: TGTGCCAGCAGCGTCACAGGGGGGACAGTCTACGAGCAGTACTTC
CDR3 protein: CASSVTGGTVYEQYF

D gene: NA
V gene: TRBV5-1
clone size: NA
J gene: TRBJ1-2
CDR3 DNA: TGCGCCAGCCAGGCGGGGAGTGACTATGGCTACACCTTC
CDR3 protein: CASQAGSDYGYTF

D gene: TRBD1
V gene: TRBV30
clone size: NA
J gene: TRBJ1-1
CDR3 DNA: TGTGCCTGGAGGGGGGGACAGGAGATGAACACTGAAGCTTTCTTT
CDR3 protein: CAWRGGQEMNTEAFF

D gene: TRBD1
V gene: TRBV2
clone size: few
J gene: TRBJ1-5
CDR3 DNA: TGTGCCAGCAGTGGACAGGGGGCAAGGCAGCCCCAGCATTTT
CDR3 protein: CASSGQGARQPQHF

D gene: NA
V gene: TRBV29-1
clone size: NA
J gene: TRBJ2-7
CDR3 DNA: TGCAGCGGTGGGGCGTACGAGCAGTACTTC
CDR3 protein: CSGGAYEQYF

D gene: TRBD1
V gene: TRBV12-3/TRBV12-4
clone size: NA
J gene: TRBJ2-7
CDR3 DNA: TGTGCCAGCAGTTTCGGGACAGGGGTGTACGAGCAGTACTTC
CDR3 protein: CASSFGTGVYEQYF

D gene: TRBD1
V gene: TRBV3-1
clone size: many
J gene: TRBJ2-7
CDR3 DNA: TGTGCCAGCAGCCAGGGACAGGGGGCTTCTTACTTC
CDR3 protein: CASSQGQGASYF

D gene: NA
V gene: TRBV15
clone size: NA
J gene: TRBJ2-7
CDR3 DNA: TGTGCCAACTATTACCGGGACCGGTCCTACGAGCAGTACTTC
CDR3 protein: CANYYRDRSYEQYF

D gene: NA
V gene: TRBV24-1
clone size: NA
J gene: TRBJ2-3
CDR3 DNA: TGTGCCACCAGTGATGATCAATTCACAGATACGCAGTATTTT
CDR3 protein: CATSDDQFTDTQYF

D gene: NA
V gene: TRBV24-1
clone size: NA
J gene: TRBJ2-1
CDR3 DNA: TGTGCCACCGAAGACTCCTCCCTGGAGGAGCAGTTCTTC
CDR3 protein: CATEDSSLEEQFF

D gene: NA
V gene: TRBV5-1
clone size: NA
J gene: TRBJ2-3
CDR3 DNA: TGCGCCAGCAGACCGGGACCTCAAGAGACAGATACGCAGTATTTT
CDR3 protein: CASRPGPQETDTQYF

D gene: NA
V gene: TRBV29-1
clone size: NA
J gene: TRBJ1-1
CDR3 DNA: TGCAGCGTATTGGACGCGGGGGGGAACACTGAAGCTTTCTTT
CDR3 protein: CSVLDAGGNTEAFF

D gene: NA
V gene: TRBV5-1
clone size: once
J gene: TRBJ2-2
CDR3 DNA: TGCGCCACCCAATCAGGGCCCTCGAACACCGGGGAGCTGTTTTTT
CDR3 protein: CATQSGPSNTGELFF

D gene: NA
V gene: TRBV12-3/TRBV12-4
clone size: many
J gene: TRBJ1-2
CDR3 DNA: TGTGCCAGCAGCCGAGAGTATGGCTACACCTTC
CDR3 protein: CASSREYGYTF

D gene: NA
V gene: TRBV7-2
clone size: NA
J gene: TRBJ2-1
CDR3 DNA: TGTGCCAGCAGCTTAGGGGCAGGCAGGTACAATGAGCAGTTCTTC
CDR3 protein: CASSLGAGRYNEQFF

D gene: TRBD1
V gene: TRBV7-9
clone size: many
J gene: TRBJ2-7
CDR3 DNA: TGTGCCAGCAGCCACGGACAGGGGGCGTTGTACGAGCAGTACTTC
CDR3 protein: CASSHGQGALYEQYF

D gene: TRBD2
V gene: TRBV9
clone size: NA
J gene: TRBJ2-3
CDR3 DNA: TGTGCCAGCAGCGGCGGGGGGGCTAGCACAGATACGCAGTATTTT
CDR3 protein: CASSGGGASTDTQYF

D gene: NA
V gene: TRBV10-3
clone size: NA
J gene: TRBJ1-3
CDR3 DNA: TGTGCCATCAGTGAGCTAGGTTCTGGAAACACCATATATTTT
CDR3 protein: CAISELGSGNTIYF

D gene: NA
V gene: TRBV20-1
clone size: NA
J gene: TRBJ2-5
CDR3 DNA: TGCAGTGCCGACGTTCGTGGCGATCCAAAGGAGACCCAGTACTTC
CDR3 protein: CSADVRGDPKETQYF